The rows below give T cell receptor beta chains drawn from one sample of a study of molecular identifiers for immune sequencing clone quantification. TCRdb fed the PCR reads into MiXCR, producing one record per CDR3 protein. Altogether more than 550,000 distinct CDR3 sequences are present, less than 30% being singletons, with the ten largest covering 0.7% to 0.95%. Sequenced material: naive CD8+ T cells from blood, with Jurkat cell RNA spiked in. These receptors all come from a human donor in good health. Some libraries in this study had Jurkat cell RNA spiked in. CDR3s leave out the opening cysteine and the closing phenylalanine or tryptophan.

v_gene	len	j_gene	CDR3aa
TRBV18	12	TRBJ1-4	ASSSARRNEKLF
TRBV19	10	TRBJ2-1	ASNGGGPEQF
TRBV5-3	15	TRBJ2-3	ASSASPSGGAPDTQY
TRBV27	12	TRBJ2-7	ASWLTSGRSEQY
TRBV6-6	14	TRBJ2-1	ASSYSGDRYMMEQF
TRBV6-2/TRBV6-3	12	TRBJ2-1	ASTLVGGMNEQF
TRBV20-1	11	TRBJ2-7	SAIKTGPHEQY
TRBV20-1	11	TRBJ2-7	SARPGTSYEQY
TRBV19	10	TRBJ2-2	ASSTAPGELF
TRBV6-1	12	TRBJ2-7	ASSEGRQTYEQY
TRBV6-5	15	TRBJ2-2	ASTQRAGQGFTGELF
TRBV5-1	11	TRBJ2-7	ASSFSPFYEQY
TRBV3-1	12	TRBJ1-5	ASRKSGDNQPQH
TRBV24-1	12	TRBJ2-5	AASGSLGLETQY
TRBV4-1	12	TRBJ1-4	ASSRGSVKEKLF
TRBV20-1	9	TRBJ2-4	SARETAIQY
TRBV5-4	12	TRBJ2-5	ASSFSTGQETQY
TRBV20-1	14	TRBJ2-3	SARDQGGAATNTQY
TRBV25-1	12	TRBJ1-3	ASSERWSGNTIY
TRBV10-3	12	TRBJ2-7	AISDLAGDHEQY
TRBV27	11	TRBJ2-7	PSSLQGPYEQY
TRBV27	11	TRBJ2-7	ASTWSMGYEQY
TRBV20-1	13	TRBJ2-2	SARGIGTGGGELF
TRBV10-3	13	TRBJ2-3	AIGEGEVAADTQY
TRBV14	9	TRBJ2-1	ASSVHNEQF
TRBV20-1	14	TRBJ1-5	SAGDERTSSNQPQH
TRBV20-1	11	TRBJ2-7	SAKRDHSYEQY
TRBV15	12	TRBJ1-5	ATSSDRGHEPQH
TRBV12-3/TRBV12-4	11	TRBJ2-1	ASSQSLLDEQF
TRBV28	12	TRBJ1-1	ASTIVGSNTEAF
TRBV27	13	TRBJ2-1	ASSLSGQRDNEQF
TRBV7-2	13	TRBJ1-1	ASSPFGPMTTEAF
TRBV19	14	TRBJ2-5	ASSIGAGAPGGTQY
TRBV6-5	11	TRBJ2-5	ASSYSRGETQY
TRBV4-3	12	TRBJ2-7	ASSQELGVYEQY
TRBV4-3	11	TRBJ2-1	ARSRRGTSEQF
TRBV4-3	15	TRBJ2-3	ASSQYLPGGSTDTQY
TRBV29-1	13	TRBJ2-1	SGGGYDGLGRIEF
TRBV5-1	17	TRBJ1-1	ASSLTRRQGTGMNTEAF
TRBV5-6	13	TRBJ2-1	ASSLGWRENNEQF
TRBV11-2	11	TRBJ2-7	ASSLVTSYEQY
TRBV30	13	TRBJ2-3	AWSTGQGNTDTQY